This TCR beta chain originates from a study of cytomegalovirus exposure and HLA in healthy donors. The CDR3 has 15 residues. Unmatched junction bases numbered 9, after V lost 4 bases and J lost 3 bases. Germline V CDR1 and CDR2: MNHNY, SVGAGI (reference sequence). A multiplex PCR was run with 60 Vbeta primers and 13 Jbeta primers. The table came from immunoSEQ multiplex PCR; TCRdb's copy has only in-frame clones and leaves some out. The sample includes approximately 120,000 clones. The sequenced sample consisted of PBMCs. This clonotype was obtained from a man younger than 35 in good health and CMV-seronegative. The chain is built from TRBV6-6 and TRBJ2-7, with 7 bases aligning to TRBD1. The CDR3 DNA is TGTGCCAGCAGTTCCCTTACAGGGGCGGTCTACGAGCAGTACTTC. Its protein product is CASSSLTGAVYEQYF.